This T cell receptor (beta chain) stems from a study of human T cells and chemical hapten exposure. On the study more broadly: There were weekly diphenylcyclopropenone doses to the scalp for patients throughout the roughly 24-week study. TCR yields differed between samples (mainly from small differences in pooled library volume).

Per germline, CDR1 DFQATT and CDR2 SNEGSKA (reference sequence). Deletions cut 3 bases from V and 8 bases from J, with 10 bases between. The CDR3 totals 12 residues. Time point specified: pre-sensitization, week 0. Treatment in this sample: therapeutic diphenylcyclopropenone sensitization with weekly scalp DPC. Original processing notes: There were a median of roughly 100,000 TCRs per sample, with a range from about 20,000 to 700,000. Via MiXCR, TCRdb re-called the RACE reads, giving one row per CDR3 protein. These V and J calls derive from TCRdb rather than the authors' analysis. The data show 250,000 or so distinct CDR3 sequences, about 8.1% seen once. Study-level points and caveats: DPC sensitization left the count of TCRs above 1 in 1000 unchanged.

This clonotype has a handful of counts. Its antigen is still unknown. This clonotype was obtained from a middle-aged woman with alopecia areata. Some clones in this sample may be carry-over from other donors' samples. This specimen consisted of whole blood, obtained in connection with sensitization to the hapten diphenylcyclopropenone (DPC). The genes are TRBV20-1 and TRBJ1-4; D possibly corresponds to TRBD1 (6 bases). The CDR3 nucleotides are TGCAGTGCTAGGGGGGCTGAGGAAAAACTGTTTTTT. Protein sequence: CSARGAEEKLFF.